What follows is one TCR beta chain and its context. The sample originates from a study of blood T cell repertoires in COVID-19. Study information: Whether acute or convalescent, the COVID-19 samples came from the United States, Italy and Spain. From T cells, B-cell-depleted T cells, or PBMCs came the material, which was cDNA or gDNA.

J was trimmed by 3 bases and V by 0 bases; bases with no gene match: 5. Per the germline V gene, CDR1 is SGHTS and CDR2 is YDEGEE. The CDR3 spans 15 residues. Authors' data handling: It was from reference gene primer amplification that nucleated cell counts were estimated. Sequencing was performed with immunoSEQ multiplex PCR; in TCRdb, only in-frame clones are kept and a portion is missing. V and J calls and clone size are those listed in that table; D and trimming were worked out from the DNA. Of around 150,000 clones listed, approximately 78% are singletons. The sequencing sample was made of peripheral blood. The gene calls are TRBV5-8 and TRBJ2-7, with 8 bases identical to TRBD1. This TCR was sampled from a man aged 60 to 69 who had recovered from COVID-19. CDR3: CASSLEDRVDYEQYF. The CDR3 DNA reads TGTGCCAGCAGCTTGGAGGACAGGGTAGACTACGAGCAGTACTTC.